Each of the 13 T cell receptor beta chains below was sequenced from the same sample in a study of cytomegalovirus exposure and HLA in healthy donors. 13 Jbeta primers and 60 Vbeta primers were used for the PCR. TCRdb's table, derived via immunoSEQ multiplex PCR, lists solely in-frame clones and lacks some. The sample comprises around 130,000 clones, 70% to 90% of which are singletons, and 1.7% rests with the top ten. The specimen was PBMCs. These receptors came from a boy aged 5-17 years in good health and CMV-seronegative.

The chain recombines TRBV10-3 with TRBJ2-7; TRBD1 matches 9 bases. This CDR3 has 15 amino acids. V trimming: 4 bases; J trimming: 8 bases; junction bases outside the gene matches: 12. Germline V gene data show CDR1 as ENHRY and CDR2 as SYGVKD. The CDR3 sequence: CAISATQGTGGQQYF. DNA of the CDR3: TGTGCCATCAGTGCTACACAGGGAACAGGGGGCCAGCAGTACTTC.

The chain is built from TRBV4-3 and TRBJ2-2, with TRBD1 matching over 8 bases. The ends lost 1 base at V and 5 bases at J; junction bases unmatched: 6. The germline V gene encodes CDR1 LGHNA and CDR2 YSLEER. The CDR3 runs 16 residues. The CDR3 DNA is TGCGCCAGCAGCCAAGTTCAAAGGACAGGGACCGGGGAGCTGTTTTTT. The encoded protein is CASSQVQRTGTGELFF.

The J gene is TRBJ2-2, the V gene TRBV6-1; 8 positions agree with TRBD2. V lost 7 bases, J lost 1 base, and 2 bases stayed unmatched. Germline CDR1 and CDR2: MNHNS and SASEGT. The CDR3 is made up of 14 amino acids. CDR3: CASTLAGNTGELFF. The CDR3 nucleotides read TGTGCCAGCACCCTAGCGGGGAACACCGGGGAGCTGTTTTTT.

The V gene is TRBV9, the J gene TRBJ2-5; D is perhaps TRBD2 (5 bases). V was pared by 0 bases and J by 3 bases, with 12 bases between. CDR3 length equals 15 residues. Germline V gene data show CDR1 as SGDLS and CDR2 as YYNGEE. The CDR3 here is CASSVGDGGKETQYF. DNA of the CDR3: TGTGCCAGCAGCGTAGGTGACGGAGGAAAAGAGACCCAGTACTTC.

The rearrangement uses TRBV5-4 and TRBJ1-2; D is ambiguous. V was cut by 3 bases and J by 7 bases, with 16 bases left in between. The CDR3 is 14 residues long. Germline V gene sequence: CDR1 SGHNT, CDR2 YYREEE (reference sequence). Written as DNA, the CDR3 is TGTGCCAGCAGCTCGCGAGCAGGTGCCGCTGGCTACACCTTC. The encoded protein is CASSSRAGAAGYTF.

The chain recombines TRBV6-1 with TRBJ1-1, with 11 nucleotides matching TRBD1. V trimming: 3 bases; J trimming: 5 bases; junction bases outside the gene matches: 5. This CDR3 is built from 15 residues. CDR1 is MNHNS, CDR2 SASEGT, per germline. CDR3: CASSERTGGHTEAFF. For the CDR3, the DNA is TGTGCCAGCAGTGAGAGGACAGGGGGCCATACTGAAGCTTTCTTT.

This chain links TRBV9 with TRBJ2-1; tentatively, D is TRBD2 (7 bases). From germline, CDR1 is SGDLS and CDR2 YYNGEE. This CDR3 spans 18 amino acids. With 0 bases removed from V and 1 base from J, the gap between germline ends came to 17 bases. The chain's CDR3 is CASSVAGGGALSYNEQFF. The DNA for the CDR3 is TGTGCCAGCAGCGTAGCTGGTGGGGGGGCCCTGTCCTACAATGAGCAGTTCTTC.

A few counts support this clone. The rearrangement links TRBV4-3 to TRBJ1-2; the D is unclear. Deletions cut 0 bases from V and 6 bases from J, with 14 bases between. The CDR3 runs to 15 residues. Looked up from germline, CDR1 is LGHNA and CDR2 is YSLEER. The CDR3 nucleotides read TGCGCCAGCAGCCAAGATATCAGGACTTCAGATGGCTACACCTTC. Amino acid sequence: CASSQDIRTSDGYTF.

This chain connects TRBV27 to TRBJ1-2; D remains unclear. This CDR3 has 13 amino acids. The germline V and J ends were trimmed by 2 bases and 1 base, with 5 bases remaining between them. Germline CDR1 reads MNHEY; CDR2 reads SMNVEV (reference sequence). CDR3 loop: CASSLAVNYGYTF. DNA of the CDR3: TGTGCCAGCAGTTTAGCAGTTAACTATGGCTACACCTTC.

The V gene is TRBV27, the J gene TRBJ2-7; D uncertain. This CDR3 is built from 13 residues. Trimming removed 3 bases from V and 9 bases from J, with 15 bases in between. Germline CDR1 MNHEY, CDR2 SMNVEV (reference sequence). CDR3 loop: CASSFITSPTQYF. Written as DNA, the CDR3 is TGTGCCAGCAGTTTTATCACTTCTCCAACGCAGTACTTC.

This chain connects TRBV10-3 to TRBJ1-3; no clear D. Germline-derived CDR1 and CDR2 are ENHRY and SYGVKD. Trimming removed 4 bases at V and 2 bases at J, with 6 bases between. The CDR3 has 13 amino acids. The CDR3 DNA reads TGTGCCATCAGTGTTGAGGCTGGAAACACCATATATTTT. Its translation: CAISVEAGNTIYF.

V gene TRBV6-4 combines with J gene TRBJ2-6; 7 bases line up with TRBD1. This CDR3 has 15 residues. The V gene end was trimmed by 5 bases and the J gene end by 3 bases; junction bases not matched to a gene: 4. The germline gives CDR1 MRHNA, CDR2 SNTAGT. CDR3 in DNA: TGTGCCAGCAGTAAGGGGGCGAGTGGGGCCAACGTCCTGACTTTC. This codes for CASSKGASGANVLTF.

V gene TRBV30 combines with J gene TRBJ2-5, with 10 bases aligning to TRBD1. Gene TRBJ2-7 matches the end of the DNA better, so the J call may be wrong. The length of the CDR3 is 13 residues. Looked up from germline, CDR1 is GTSNPN and CDR2 is SVGIG (reference sequence). CDR3 bases: TGTGCCTGGAGTCGGACAGGGGGCTACGAGCAGTACTTC. This sequence encodes CAWSRTGGYEQYF.